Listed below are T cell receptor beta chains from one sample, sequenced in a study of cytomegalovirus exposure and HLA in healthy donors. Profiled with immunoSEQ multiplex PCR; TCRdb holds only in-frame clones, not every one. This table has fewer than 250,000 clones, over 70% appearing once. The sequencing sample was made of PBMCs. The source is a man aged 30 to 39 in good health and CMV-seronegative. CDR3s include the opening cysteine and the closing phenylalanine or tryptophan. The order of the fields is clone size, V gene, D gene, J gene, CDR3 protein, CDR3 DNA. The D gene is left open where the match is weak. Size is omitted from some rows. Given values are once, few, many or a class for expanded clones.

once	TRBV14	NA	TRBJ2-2	CASSQGHGELFF	TGTGCCAGCAGCCAAGGTCACGGGGAGCTGTTTTTT
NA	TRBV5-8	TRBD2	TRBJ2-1	CASNRDYPYNEQFF	TGTGCCAGTAATCGGGACTACCCTTACAATGAGCAGTTCTTC
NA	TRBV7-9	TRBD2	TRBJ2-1	CASRGGFVRGDTYNEQFF	TGTGCCAGCAGGGGGGGGTTTGTGCGGGGCGACACCTACAATGAGCAGTTCTTC
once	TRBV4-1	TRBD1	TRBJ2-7	CASSRRQGSYEQYF	TGCGCCAGCAGCCGACGACAGGGTAGCTACGAGCAGTACTTC
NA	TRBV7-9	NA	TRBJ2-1	CASSLANIQFF	TGTGCCAGCAGCTTAGCGAACATACAGTTCTTC
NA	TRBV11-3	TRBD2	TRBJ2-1	CASSRRPTSGVAYNEQFF	TGTGCCAGCAGCCGACGCCCGACTAGCGGGGTTGCTTACAATGAGCAGTTCTTC
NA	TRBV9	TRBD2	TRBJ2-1	CASSQAGATLNEQFF	TGTGCCAGCAGCCAAGCGGGGGCAACCCTCAATGAGCAGTTCTTC
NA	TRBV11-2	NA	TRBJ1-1	CASSLGLGARGEAFF	TGTGCCAGCAGCTTAGGTTTGGGGGCTAGGGGTGAAGCTTTCTTT
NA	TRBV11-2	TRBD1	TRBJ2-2	CASSSEGLRTGWTGELFF	TGTGCCAGCAGCTCCGAAGGCCTCCGGACAGGGTGGACCGGGGAGCTGTTTTTT
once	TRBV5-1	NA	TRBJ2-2	CASSLSESYTGELFF	TGCGCCAGCAGCTTGTCTGAAAGCTACACCGGGGAGCTGTTTTTT
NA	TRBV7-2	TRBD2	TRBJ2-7	CASSPRTSGGAPYEQYF	TGTGCCAGCAGCCCCCGGACTAGCGGGGGTGCGCCCTACGAGCAGTACTTC
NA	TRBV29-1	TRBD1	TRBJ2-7	CSVVLDRSSHEQYF	TGCAGCGTTGTATTGGACAGGAGTAGCCACGAGCAGTACTTC
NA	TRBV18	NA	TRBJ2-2	CASSGEVGRNTGELFF	TGTGCCAGCTCAGGCGAGGTCGGGAGGAACACCGGGGAGCTGTTTTTT
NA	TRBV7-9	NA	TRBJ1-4	CASSLVGAKLFF	TGTGCCAGCAGCTTAGTAGGGGCAAAACTGTTTTTT
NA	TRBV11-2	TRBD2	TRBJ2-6	CASSRLAGDRQAGANVLTF	TGTGCCAGCAGCCGCCTAGCGGGAGATCGGCAAGCTGGGGCCAACGTCCTGACTTTC
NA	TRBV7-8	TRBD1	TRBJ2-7	CASSLWGQGASYEQYF	TGTGCCAGCAGCTTATGGGGGCAGGGGGCCTCCTACGAGCAGTACTTC
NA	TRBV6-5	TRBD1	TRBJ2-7	CASSYDRAVEQYF	TGTGCCAGCAGTTACGACAGGGCTGTCGAGCAGTACTTC
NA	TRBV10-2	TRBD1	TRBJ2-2	CASSRRDRNTGELFF	TGCGCCAGCAGTCGCCGGGACAGGAACACCGGGGAGCTGTTTTTT
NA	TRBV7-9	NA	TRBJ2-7	CASSMGWGGSYEQYF	TGTGCCAGCAGCATGGGTTGGGGAGGCTCCTACGAGCAGTACTTC
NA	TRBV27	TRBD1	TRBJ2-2	CASSWGQGAVGELFF	TGTGCCAGCAGTTGGGGACAGGGGGCGGTCGGGGAGCTGTTTTTT
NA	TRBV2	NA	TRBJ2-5	CASSVVRRKETQYF	TGTGCCAGCAGTGTCGTCAGGCGAAAGGAGACCCAGTACTTC
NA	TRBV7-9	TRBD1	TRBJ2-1	CASSPRVGQGANEQFF	TGTGCCAGCAGCCCCCGGGTGGGACAGGGGGCTAATGAGCAGTTCTTC
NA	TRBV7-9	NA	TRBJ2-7	CASSLVGQSYEQYF	TGTGCCAGCAGCTTAGTCGGACAATCGTACGAGCAGTACTTC
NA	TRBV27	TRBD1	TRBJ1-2	CASSLSAAGGVYGYTF	TGTGCCAGCAGTTTATCGGCGGCAGGGGGCGTATATGGCTACACCTTC
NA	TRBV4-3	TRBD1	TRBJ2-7	CASSPGTGYFYEQYF	TGCGCCAGCAGCCCCGGGACAGGGTATTTTTACGAGCAGTACTTC
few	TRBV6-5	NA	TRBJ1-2	CASSRTPDYGYTF	TGTGCCAGCAGCCGGACACCCGACTATGGCTACACCTTC
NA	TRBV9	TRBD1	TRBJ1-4	CASSVVGTGELFF	TGTGCCAGCAGCGTAGTTGGGACAGGGGAACTGTTTTTT
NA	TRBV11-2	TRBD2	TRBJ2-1	CASSMSGDSYNEQFF	TGTGCCAGCAGCATGAGCGGGGACTCCTACAATGAGCAGTTCTTC
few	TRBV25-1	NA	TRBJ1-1	CASSPPMEGRNTEAFF	TGTGCCAGCAGTCCCCCGATGGAGGGCAGGAACACTGAAGCTTTCTTT
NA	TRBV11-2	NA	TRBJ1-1	CASSPTWNTEAFF	TGTGCCAGCAGCCCTACCTGGAACACTGAAGCTTTCTTT
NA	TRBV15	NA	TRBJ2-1	CATSTPRTEPYNEQFF	TGTGCCACCAGCACTCCACGGACAGAGCCTTACAATGAGCAGTTCTTC
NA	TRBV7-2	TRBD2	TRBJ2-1	CASSPTSGRGNEQFF	TGTGCCAGCAGCCCTACTAGCGGGAGAGGCAATGAGCAGTTCTTC
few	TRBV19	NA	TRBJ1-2	CASSIAATGGYGYTF	TGTGCCAGTAGTATAGCCGCGACGGGAGGCTATGGCTACACCTTC
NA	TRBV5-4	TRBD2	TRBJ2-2	CASSHRLAGSTGELFF	TGTGCCAGCAGCCATAGACTAGCGGGGAGCACCGGGGAGCTGTTTTTT
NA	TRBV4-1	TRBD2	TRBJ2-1	CASSQAGGLDEQFF	TGCGCCAGCAGCCAAGCGGGGGGGTTGGATGAGCAGTTCTTC
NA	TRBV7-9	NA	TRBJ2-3	CASSLGTVGDTQYF	TGTGCCAGCAGCTTAGGGACAGTCGGAGATACGCAGTATTTT
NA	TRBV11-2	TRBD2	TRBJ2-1	CASSGGDNEQFF	TGTGCCAGCAGCGGGGGGGACAATGAGCAGTTCTTC
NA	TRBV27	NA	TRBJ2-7	CASMGSTRHEQYF	TGTGCCAGCATGGGCTCAACTCGGCACGAGCAGTACTTC
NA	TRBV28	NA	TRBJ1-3	CASSLKRNTIYF	TGTGCCAGCAGTTTAAAGAGGAACACCATATATTTT
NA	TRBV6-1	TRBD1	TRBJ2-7	CASSEVRGPYEQYF	TGTGCCAGCAGTGAAGTAAGGGGGCCCTACGAGCAGTACTTC
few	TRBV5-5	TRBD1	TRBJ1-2	CASSSWGPQGNYYGYTF	TGTGCCAGCAGCTCATGGGGGCCACAGGGGAACTACTATGGCTACACCTTC
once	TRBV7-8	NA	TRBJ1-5	CASSTRGPFNQPQHF	TGTGCCAGCAGCACCCGAGGCCCGTTCAATCAGCCCCAGCATTTT
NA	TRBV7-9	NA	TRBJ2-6	CASSPPGSGANGLTF	TGTGCCAGCAGCCCCCCTGGGTCTGGGGCCAACGGCCTGACTTTC
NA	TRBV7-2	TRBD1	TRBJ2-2	CASSLQGARELFF	TGTGCCAGCAGCTTACAGGGGGCAAGGGAGCTGTTTTTT
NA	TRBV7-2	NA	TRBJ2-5	CASSSSPRETQYF	TGTGCCAGCAGCTCAAGCCCCCGAGAGACCCAGTACTTC
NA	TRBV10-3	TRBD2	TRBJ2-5	CAISLSGGAVETQYF	TGTGCCATCAGTCTTAGCGGGGGGGCCGTTGAGACCCAGTACTTC
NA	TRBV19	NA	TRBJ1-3	CASSSKQGISGNTIYF	TGTGCCAGTAGTTCCAAACAGGGAATCTCCGGAAACACCATATATTTT
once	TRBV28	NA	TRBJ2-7	CASSLYYEQYF	TGTGCCAGCAGTTTGTACTACGAGCAGTACTTC
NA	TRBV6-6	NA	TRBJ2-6	CASSYSIATGANVLTF	TGTGCCAGCAGTTACTCTATAGCCACTGGGGCCAACGTCCTGACTTTC
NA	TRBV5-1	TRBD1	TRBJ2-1	CASSLGQGAYNEQFF	TGCGCCAGCAGCTTAGGACAGGGGGCGTACAATGAGCAGTTCTTC
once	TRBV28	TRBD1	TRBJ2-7	CASSPGQGLYEQYF	TGTGCCAGCAGTCCGGGACAGGGGTTGTACGAGCAGTACTTC
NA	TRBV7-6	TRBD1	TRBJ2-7	CASSLREPGTGDGEQYF	TGTGCCAGCAGCTTAAGGGAGCCCGGGACAGGGGATGGAGAGCAGTACTTC
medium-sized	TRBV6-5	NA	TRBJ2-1	CASSYGGGNIGEQFF	TGTGCCAGCAGTTACGGTGGGGGGAATATTGGTGAGCAGTTCTTC
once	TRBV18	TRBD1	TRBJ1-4	CASSPWTGPNEKLFF	TGTGCCAGCTCACCTTGGACAGGGCCGAACGAAAAACTGTTTTTT
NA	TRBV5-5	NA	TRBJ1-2	CASSPGSNYGYTF	TGTGCCAGCAGCCCGGGTTCTAACTATGGCTACACCTTC
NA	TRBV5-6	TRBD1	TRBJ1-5	CASRSHRGQSNQPQHF	TGTGCCAGCAGATCTCACAGGGGTCAAAGCAATCAGCCCCAGCATTTT
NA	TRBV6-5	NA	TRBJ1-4	CASSQTALNEKLFF	TGTGCCAGCAGCCAGACAGCCCTTAATGAAAAACTGTTTTTT
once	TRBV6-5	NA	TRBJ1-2	CASKISGPGSGYTF	TGTGCCAGCAAAATTTCTGGGCCGGGAAGTGGCTACACCTTC
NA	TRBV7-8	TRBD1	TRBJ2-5	CASSLAYRQGKETQYF	TGTGCCAGCAGCTTAGCTTATCGACAGGGGAAAGAGACCCAGTACTTC